This T cell receptor (beta chain) was identified in a study of cytomegalovirus exposure and HLA in healthy donors. Study observations and caveats: Later on, a genetic analysis was performed. It linked a missense variant in DCLRE1C with V- and J-gene trimming of TCR beta. Roughly uniform sequencing depth across donors was assumed, possibly incorrectly.

PCR amplification relied on 60 Vbeta primers (plus 13 Jbeta primers). The assay was immunoSEQ multiplex PCR, and TCRdb's table has in-frame clones only and misses some. The sample contains under 200,000 clones, more than 65% of which appear only once. CDR1 is SGHVS, CDR2 FNYEAQ, per germline. This CDR3 comprises 13 residues. V dropped 4 bases and J dropped 5 bases, with 11 bases sitting between them. As to this clone: Its antigen is not known.

The sample comprised PBMCs. The chain is built from TRBV7-6 and TRBJ2-5, with D perhaps TRBD1 (6 bases). The origin of this receptor is a woman between 50 and 59 years old in good health and CMV-seronegative. CDR3 residues: CASSSRGRETQYF. The CDR3, as DNA: TGTGCCAGCAGCTCCAGGGGACGGGAGACCCAGTACTTC.